The clone carrying this T cell receptor beta chain has more than one count but fewer than ten. Its antigen is not known. The data were taken from a study of blood T cells in healthy people across ages. Study outcomes and limitations: Diversity figures derived from one million T cells were judged to underestimate the true value.

The V and J ends lost 2 bases and 3 bases respectively, with 10 bases between them. In germline, CDR1 is MDHEN, CDR2 SYDVKM. This CDR3 contains 14 residues. Alongside a J-beta primer mix, a sample-barcoded 5' primer served in a second PCR lasting about 7 to 11 cycles. Each CDR3 protein gets one entry after TCRdb re-called the 5' RACE reads with MiXCR. The table includes about 1.5 million distinct CDR3 sequences, around 39% detected once. Sequencing was carried out using blood. This rearrangement joins TRBV28 to TRBJ2-5; D perhaps matches TRBD1 (6 bases). The origin of this receptor is a woman between 18 and 29 years old in good health. CDR3 sequence (DNA): TGTGCCAGCAGTTTAGGTGGGACAAAAGAGACCCAGTACTTC. It translates to CASSLGGTKETQYF.